This T cell receptor beta chain stems from a study of T cells in localized non-small cell lung cancer. Study findings and constraints: Uninvolved adjacent lung showed higher T cell clonality than tumor. Heterogeneity cannot be ruled out, as sequencing used one tumor region only.

As regards this clone: The target antigen is unknown.

Sequencing used immunoSEQ multiplex PCR; TCRdb keeps in-frame clones, though not all of them. This table holds about 43,000 clones, 90% to 95% found once. V lost 4 bases, J lost 2 bases, and 3 bases stayed unmatched. The germline gives CDR1 WNHNN, CDR2 SYGVQD (reference sequence). The CDR3 is made up of 15 amino acids. This receptor was taken from a woman between 40 and 69 years old with stage II lung adenocarcinoma. Sequenced material: PBMCs, taken before any cancer treatment. The J gene is TRBJ2-1, the V gene TRBV10-1; 9 nucleotides line up with TRBD2. CDR3 nucleotides: TGCGCCAGCAGTGGGACTAGCGTCCCCTACAATGAGCAGTTCTTC. Translated: CASSGTSVPYNEQFF.